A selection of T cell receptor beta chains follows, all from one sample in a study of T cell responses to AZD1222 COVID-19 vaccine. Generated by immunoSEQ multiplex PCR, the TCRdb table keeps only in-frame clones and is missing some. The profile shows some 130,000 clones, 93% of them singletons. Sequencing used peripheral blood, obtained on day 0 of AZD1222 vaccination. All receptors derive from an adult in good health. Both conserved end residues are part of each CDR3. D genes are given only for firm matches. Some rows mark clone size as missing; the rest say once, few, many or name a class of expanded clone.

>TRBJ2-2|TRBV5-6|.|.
CASSFQRLANTGELFF
TGTGCCAGCAGCTTCCAGCGTCTCGCGAACACCGGGGAGCTGTTTTTT
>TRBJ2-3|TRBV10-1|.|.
CASSESSTLADTQYF
TGCGCCAGCAGTGAGTCGTCCACTCTTGCGGATACGCAGTATTTT
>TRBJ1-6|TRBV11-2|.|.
CASSFLYNSPLHF
TGTGCCAGCAGCTTCCTCTATAATTCACCCCTCCACTTT
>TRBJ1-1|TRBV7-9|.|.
CASSLMGNTEAFF
TGTGCCAGCAGTCTAATGGGGAACACTGAAGCTTTCTTT
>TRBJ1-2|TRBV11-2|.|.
CASSPDSARDYTF
TGTGCCAGCAGCCCCGATAGTGCCCGGGACTACACCTTC
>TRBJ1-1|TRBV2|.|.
CASTLFQGQWTEAFF
TGTGCCAGCACCCTGTTCCAGGGTCAGTGGACTGAAGCTTTCTTT
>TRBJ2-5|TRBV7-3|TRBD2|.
CASPLAGGAETQYF
TGTGCCAGCCCCTTAGCGGGGGGGGCAGAGACCCAGTACTTC
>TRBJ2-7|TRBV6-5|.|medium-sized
CASTVQGNTYEQYF
TGTGCCAGTACCGTTCAGGGAAACACCTACGAGCAGTACTTC
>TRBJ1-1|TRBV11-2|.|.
CASSQQGEAFF
TGTGCCAGCAGCCAACAGGGTGAAGCTTTCTTT
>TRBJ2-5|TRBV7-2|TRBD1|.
CASSSNDRGQETQYF
TGTGCCAGCAGCTCCAACGACAGGGGACAAGAGACCCAGTACTTC
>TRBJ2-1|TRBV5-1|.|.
CASSLNRASYNEQFF
TGCGCCAGCAGCTTGAACAGGGCCTCCTACAATGAGCAGTTCTTC
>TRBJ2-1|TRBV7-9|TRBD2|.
CASSLGRLAGDRDNEQFF
TGTGCCAGCAGCTTAGGGCGACTAGCGGGGGATCGGGACAATGAGCAGTTCTTC
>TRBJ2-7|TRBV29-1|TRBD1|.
CSVKGQGARNEQYF
TGCAGCGTTAAGGGACAGGGGGCTCGAAACGAGCAGTACTTC
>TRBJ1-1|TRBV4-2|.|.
CASSQESGHTLRTEAFF
TGTGCCAGCAGCCAAGAATCGGGACACACATTGAGGACTGAAGCTTTCTTT
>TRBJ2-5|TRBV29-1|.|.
CSVRAGETQYF
TGCAGCGTCAGGGCTGGAGAGACCCAGTACTTC
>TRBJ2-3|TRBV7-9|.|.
CASSVSEFTDTQYF
TGTGCCAGCAGCGTCTCTGAGTTCACAGATACGCAGTATTTT
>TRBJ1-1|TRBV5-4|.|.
CASSRDTTMNTEAFF
TGTGCCAGCAGCAGGGACACTACGATGAACACTGAAGCTTTCTTT
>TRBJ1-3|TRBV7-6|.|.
CASSLVQGSSGNTIYF
TGTGCCAGCAGCTTAGTGCAGGGGTCCTCTGGAAACACCATATATTTT
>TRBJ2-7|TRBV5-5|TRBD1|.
CASSLTGDTYEQYF
TGTGCCAGCAGCCTGACAGGGGACACCTACGAGCAGTACTTC
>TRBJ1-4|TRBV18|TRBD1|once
CASSPWTGGVEKLFF
TGTGCCAGCTCACCTTGGACAGGGGGGGTTGAAAAACTGTTTTTT
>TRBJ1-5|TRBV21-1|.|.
CASSNANQPQHF
TGTGCCAGCAGCAACGCGAATCAGCCCCAGCATTTT
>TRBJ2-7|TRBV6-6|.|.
CASRAQRYSYEQYF
TGTGCCAGCAGGGCCCAGCGATACTCCTACGAGCAGTACTTC
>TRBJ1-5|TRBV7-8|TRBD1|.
CASSAQTGTGGPQHF
TGTGCCAGCAGCGCCCAAACCGGGACAGGGGGGCCCCAGCATTTT
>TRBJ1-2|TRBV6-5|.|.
CASGGGGTHYGYTF
TGTGCCAGCGGAGGGGGGGGAACTCACTATGGCTACACCTTC
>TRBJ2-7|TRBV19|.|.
CASSRFSSGVNYEQYF
TGTGCCAGTAGTCGCTTCTCTAGTGGGGTAAACTACGAGCAGTACTTC
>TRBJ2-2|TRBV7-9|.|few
CASSLLGAGELFF
TGTGCCAGCAGCTTATTGGGCGCCGGGGAGCTGTTTTTT
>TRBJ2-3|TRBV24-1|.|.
CATSGGPPTDTQYF
TGTGCCACCAGTGGGGGACCACCAACAGATACGCAGTATTTT
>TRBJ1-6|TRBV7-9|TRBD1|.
CASSLVRQGEGSPLHF
TGTGCCAGCAGCTTAGTCCGACAGGGTGAGGGATCACCCCTCCACTTT
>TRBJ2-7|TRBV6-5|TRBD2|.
CASSQPGLRYEQYF
TGTGCCAGCAGTCAACCGGGACTACGATACGAGCAGTACTTC
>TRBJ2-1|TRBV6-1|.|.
CASSGWVPFRDGEQFF
TGTGCCAGCAGTGGGTGGGTGCCCTTTCGGGATGGTGAGCAGTTCTTC
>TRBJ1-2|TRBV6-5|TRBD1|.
CATTGTGGYGYTF
TGTGCCACGACCGGGACAGGGGGATATGGCTACACCTTC
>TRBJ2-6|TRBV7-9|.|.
CASSPRQSSGANVLTF
TGTGCCAGCAGCCCCAGACAGAGCTCTGGGGCCAACGTCCTGACTTTC
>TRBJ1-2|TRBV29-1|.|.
CSVVSGAYGYTF
TGCAGCGTTGTTTCAGGGGCCTATGGCTACACCTTC
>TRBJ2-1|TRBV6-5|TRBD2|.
CASSLAGGRNEQFF
TGTGCCAGCAGCCTAGCGGGGGGCCGCAATGAGCAGTTCTTC
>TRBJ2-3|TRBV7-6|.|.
CASSLAGTGIDTQYF
TGTGCCAGCAGCTTAGCTGGGACTGGAATAGATACGCAGTATTTT
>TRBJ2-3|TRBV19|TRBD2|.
CASSIGAGVFRSTDTQYF
TGTGCCAGTAGTATTGGGGCGGGGGTTTTTCGTAGCACAGATACGCAGTATTTT
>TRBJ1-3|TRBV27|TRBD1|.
CASSRTGSGNTIYF
TGTGCCAGCAGTCGGACAGGCTCTGGAAACACCATATATTTT
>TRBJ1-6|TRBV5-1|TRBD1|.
CASSSARDRGIYNSPLHF
TGCGCCAGCAGCTCGGCGCGGGACAGGGGAATCTATAATTCACCCCTCCACTTT